This T cell receptor beta chain comes out of a study of Graves' ophthalmopathy and Graves' hyperthyroidism. Across the whole study: There was a collection of peripheral blood at initial diagnosis, before any treatment.

The germline V gene encodes CDR1 SGHDT and CDR2 YYEEEE. The CDR3 loop spans 14 amino acids. V lost 4 bases to trimming and J lost 2 bases; unmatched junction nucleotides: 3. Amplification of the TCR beta CDR3 regions used RNA transcripts (as template). First-round RT-PCR relied on HTBI primers, and a second-round multiplex PCR came next. TCRdb re-analysed the multiplex PCR reads in MiXCR, keeping a single row per CDR3 protein. The sample has about 620,000 distinct CDR3 sequences, approximately 21% seen once. Only newly diagnosed hyperthyroidism patients aged 18 to 65, with under 2 months' duration, were enrolled. In its sample, this clonotype was seen a few times.

V gene TRBV5-6 combines with J gene TRBJ2-7; 10 bases fit TRBD2. The sample consisted of peripheral blood. The receptor was derived from a woman between 18 and 29 years old with stable Graves' hyperthyroidism. Some clones in this sample may be carry-over from other donors' samples. The CDR3 sequence is CASSGTSEAYEQYF. Written as DNA, the CDR3 is TGTGCCAGCAGCGGGACTAGCGAGGCCTACGAGCAGTACTTC.